Sequencing of this T cell receptor beta chain was carried out in a study of graft-versus-host responses after intestinal transplantation. Germline CDR1 reads LGHNA; CDR2 reads YNFKEQ. V was clipped by 1 base and J by 0 bases; unmatched bases: 6. This CDR3 spans 16 amino acids. The method was immunoSEQ multiplex PCR; TCRdb's version includes in-frame clones alone and lacks a portion of them. The sample lists tens of thousands of clones; around 90% were seen once. Lamina propria and intraepithelial lymphocytes were released by processing graft tissue. The V and J genes are TRBV4-2 and TRBJ2-7, with 7 bases aligning to TRBD2. The specimen comprised ileum tissue, sampled more than 200 days after intestinal transplant. The TCR sequence derives from a human patient who received an intestinal transplant, so some T cells may come from the graft donor. This CDR3 is CASSQGSSGHSYEQYF. CDR3 bases: TGTGCCAGCAGCCAAGGTTCTAGCGGTCACTCCTACGAGCAGTACTTC.